The 16 T cell receptor beta chains below come from one sample, sequenced in a study of T cell repertoires in ileal Crohn's disease (dated 2019 in TCRdb). To prepare the library, the immunoSEQ multiplex PCR assay was applied. TCRdb stores this immuneACCESS table with in-frame sequences only. Part of the clones is absent; in the studies checked, under half of the shortfall reflects unresolved V genes, and no reason is known for the rest. This sample holds several thousand clones; about 80% were observed only once. The ten largest clones represent approximately 7% of the sample. The sample taken for sequencing was ileal tissue. These TCRs come from an adult with Crohn's disease.

The V gene is TRBV7-8, the J gene TRBJ1-2, with unresolved D. Germline CDR1 and CDR2: SGHVS and FQNEAQ. V lost 5 bases, J lost 6 bases, and 13 bases lay in between. The CDR3 totals 13 residues. The CDR3 DNA sequence: TGTGCCAGCAGCCCGGATAGGGAGGATGGCTACACCTTC. This sequence encodes CASSPDREDGYTF.

This clone rates as large. The chain combines TRBV29-1 with TRBJ2-3, with 8 bases lining up with TRBD2. In germline, CDR1 is SQVTM, CDR2 ANQGSEA. After removal of 3 bases from V and 2 bases from J, the junction contained 19 bases not matched to a gene. This CDR3 has 19 amino acids. Written as DNA, the CDR3 is TGCAGCGTTGAGGCCCGGGGGGAAGCGGGGGACTTCTTCACAGATACGCAGTATTTT. Its translation: CSVEARGEAGDFFTDTQYF.

This clone was found once. This chain connects TRBV6-1 to TRBJ2-1; TRBD2 matches at 15 bases. Germline CDR1 MNHNS, CDR2 SASEGT. The CDR3 sequence is 15 residues long. The junction had 1 base not matched to a gene; V was cut back by 4 bases and J by 6 bases. The CDR3 loop is CASSGTSGGANEQFF. CDR3 DNA: TGTGCCAGCAGTGGGACTAGCGGGGGGGCCAATGAGCAGTTCTTC.

The J gene is TRBJ2-7, the V gene TRBV4-3; 7 bases map to TRBD1. Unmatched junction bases numbered 7, after V lost 4 bases and J lost 4 bases. The CDR3 is made up of 14 amino acids. In germline, CDR1 is LGHNA, CDR2 YSLEER. CDR3: CASSLTGQPYEQYF. CDR3 nucleotides: TGCGCCAGCAGCCTTACGGGACAGCCGTACGAGCAGTACTTC.

The chain has TRBV11-2 and TRBJ1-1; 7 bases line up with TRBD1. The CDR3 totals 13 residues. Germline V gene sequence: CDR1 SGHAT, CDR2 FQNNGV. The V segment lost 3 bases and the J segment 8 bases; nucleotides outside the gene matches: 6. The CDR3 sequence is CASSFRDSGEAFF. The CDR3 nucleotides read TGTGCCAGCAGCTTTAGGGACAGTGGGGAAGCTTTCTTT. The whole variable domain, remainder taken from reference TRBV11-2 and TRBJ1-1, is EAGVAQSPRYKIIEKRQSVAFWCNPISGHATLYWYQQILGQGPKLLIQFQNNGVVDDSQLPKDRFSAERLKGVDSTLKIQPAKLEDSAVYLCASSFRDSGEAFFGQGTRLTVV.

The genes are TRBV2 and TRBJ2-3; 14 bases align to TRBD2. CDR1 SNHLY and CDR2 FYNNEI come from the germline V gene. The CDR3 has 15 amino acids. With 8 bases clipped from V and 1 base from J, the junction kept 2 bases outside the gene matches. The CDR3 is CASGLAGGGTDTQYF. In DNA, the CDR3 is TGTGCCAGCGGACTAGCGGGGGGTGGCACAGATACGCAGTATTTT. Filled out from reference TRBV2 and TRBJ2-3, the complete variable domain reads EPEVTQTPSHQVTQMGQEVILRCVPISNHLYFYWYRQILGQKVEFLVSFYNNEISEKSEIFDDQFSVERPDGSNFTLKIRSTKLEDSAMYFCASGLAGGGTDTQYFGPGTRLTVL.

The V and J genes are TRBV28 and TRBJ1-4, with 7 bases that match TRBD1. The CDR3 consists of 15 residues. Looked up from germline, CDR1 is MDHEN and CDR2 is SYDVKM. V was pared by 5 bases and J by 4 bases, with 7 bases of the junction left unmatched. As DNA, the CDR3 is TGTGCCAGCAGTACTTGGGACAGAGTTAATGAAAAACTGTTTTTT. It yields the protein CASSTWDRVNEKLFF.

Note on this clone: The same CDR3 also results from other DNA sequences found in this sample. V gene TRBV4-3 combines with J gene TRBJ2-7; 7 positions agree with TRBD2. V gave up 1 base and J gave up 7 bases; unmatched junction bases: 1. Germline CDR1 LGHNA, CDR2 YSLEER. CDR3 length equals 12 residues. CDR3 sequence: CASSQGGGEQYF. CDR3 DNA: TGCGCCAGCAGCCAAGGGGGGGGAGAGCAGTACTTC.

The CDR3 DNA is TGTGCCAGCAGCTACGGACAGGGAATGAACACTGAAGCTTTCTTT. Protein: CASSYGQGMNTEAFF. This chain uses TRBV11-2 with TRBJ1-1; TRBD1 agrees at 8 bases. Germline V lookup: CDR1 SGHAT, CDR2 FQNNGV. The CDR3 consists of 15 residues. Unmatched junction bases numbered 4, after V lost 4 bases and J lost 0 bases.

V usage is TRBV6-5 and J usage is TRBJ1-2; TRBD1 agrees at 9 bases. The V gene end was trimmed by 7 bases and the J gene end by 4 bases; junction bases not matched to a gene: 7. Germline values: CDR1 MNHEY, CDR2 SVGAGI. This CDR3 region has 14 residues. The CDR3 DNA reads as TGTGCCAGCATCCAACAGGGGGCCAGCTATGGCTACACCTTC. Protein sequence: CASIQQGASYGYTF.

J is TRBJ2-3 and V is TRBV30; 7 positions match TRBD1. Germline-derived CDR1 and CDR2 are GTSNPN and SVGIG (reference sequence). The CDR3 contains 11 residues. The J segment lost 5 bases and the V segment lost 4 bases, leaving 0 bases of the junction unmatched. The CDR3 region has the DNA TGTGCCTGGACAGGGGGAGATACGCAGTATTTT. The encoded protein is CAWTGGDTQYF.

The V and J genes are TRBV5-4 and TRBJ2-3, with 12 positions matching TRBD2. CDR1 and CDR2 (germline): SGHNT, YYREEE (reference sequence). V was clipped by 2 bases and J by 4 bases; unmatched bases: 2. The CDR3 has 15 residues. The CDR3 region is CASSFLAGGSDTQYF. CDR3 DNA: TGTGCCAGCAGCTTTCTAGCGGGGGGGTCAGATACGCAGTATTTT. Full variable domain (remainder filled in from reference TRBV5-4 and TRBJ2-3): ETGVTQSPTHLIKTRGQQVTLRCSSQSGHNTVSWYQQALGQGPQFIFQYYREEENGRGNFPPRFSGLQFPNYSSELNVNALELDDSALYLCASSFLAGGSDTQYFGPGTRLTVL.

This chain connects TRBV11-3 to TRBJ2-4; a weak D match, TRBD2 (5 bases). This CDR3 is built from 13 residues. Trimming pared 1 base from V and 8 bases from J, leaving 9 bases between. The germline gives CDR1 SGHNT, CDR2 YENEEA. The CDR3 reads CASSLGGADIQYF. CDR3 nucleotide sequence: TGTGCCAGCAGCTTAGGAGGAGCGGACATTCAGTACTTC.

The chain employs TRBV4-3 and TRBJ2-7, with D hard to call. CDR3 length: 15 amino acids. Trimming removed 0 bases from V and 3 bases from J, with 12 bases in between. CDR1 and CDR2 (germline): LGHNA, YSLEER. CDR3 loop: CASSQELGQHYEQYF. Written as DNA, the CDR3 is TGCGCCAGCAGCCAAGAGCTAGGCCAACACTACGAGCAGTACTTC.

V gene TRBV6-5 combines with J gene TRBJ1-5; D might be TRBD1 (6 bases). The CDR3 loop spans 14 amino acids. The V gene lost 5 bases and the J gene lost 6 bases, with 14 bases spanning the gap. Per the germline V gene, CDR1 is MNHEY and CDR2 is SVGAGI. This chain's CDR3 is CASSTTGYGQPQHF. As DNA, the CDR3 is TGTGCCAGCAGTACCACAGGGTATGGTCAGCCCCAGCATTTT.

The genes are TRBV7-8 and TRBJ2-5; D perhaps matches TRBD1 (5 bases). From germline, CDR1 is SGHVS and CDR2 FQNEAQ. The V end was cut by 7 bases, the J end by 1 base, with 13 bases between. The CDR3 has 14 residues. The chain's CDR3 is CASMRSTVQETQYF. For the CDR3, the DNA is TGTGCCAGCATGCGATCGACAGTCCAAGAGACCCAGTACTTC. Based on the CDR3 plus reference TRBV7-8 and TRBJ2-5, the full variable domain is GAGVSQSPRYKVAKRGQDVALRCDPISGHVSLFWYQQALGQGPEFLTYFQNEAQLDKSGLPSDRFFAERPEGSVSTLKIQRTQQEDSAVYLCASMRSTVQETQYFGPGTRLLVL.